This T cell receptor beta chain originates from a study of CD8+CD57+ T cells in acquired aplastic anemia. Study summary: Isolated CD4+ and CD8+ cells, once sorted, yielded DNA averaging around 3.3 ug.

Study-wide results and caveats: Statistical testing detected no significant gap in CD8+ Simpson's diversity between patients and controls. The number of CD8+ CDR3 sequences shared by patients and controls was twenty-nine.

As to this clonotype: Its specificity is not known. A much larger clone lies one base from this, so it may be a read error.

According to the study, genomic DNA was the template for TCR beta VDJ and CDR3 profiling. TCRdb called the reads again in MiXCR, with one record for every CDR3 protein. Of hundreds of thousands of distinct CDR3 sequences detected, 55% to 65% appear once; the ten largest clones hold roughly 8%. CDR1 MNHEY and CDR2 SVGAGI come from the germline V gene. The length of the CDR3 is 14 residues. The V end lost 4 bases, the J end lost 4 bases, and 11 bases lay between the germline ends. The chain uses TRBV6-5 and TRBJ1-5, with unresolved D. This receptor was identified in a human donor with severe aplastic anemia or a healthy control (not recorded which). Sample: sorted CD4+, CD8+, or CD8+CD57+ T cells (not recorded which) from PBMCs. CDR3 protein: CASSSTWENQPQHF. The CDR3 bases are TGTGCCAGCAGTTCTACTTGGGAGAATCAGCCCCAGCATTTT.